This T cell receptor beta chain originates from a study of T cells in localized non-small cell lung cancer. Study conclusions and caveats: Uninvolved adjacent lung had higher T cell clonality than tumor and all other tissues. When the top 100 tumor clones were examined, a median around 58 of them also appeared in the adjacent lung, which was paired and uninvolved. Analysis by sequencing included only one tumor region, so heterogeneity remains possible.

Of note for this clone: What it binds is not known.

Repertoires were generated with immunoSEQ multiplex PCR, while TCRdb's copy carries only in-frame clones and drops some. The sample lists 25,000 or so clones, 90% occurring once. The CDR3 extends over 15 amino acids. The germline V gene encodes CDR1 SGHRS and CDR2 YFSETQ. The V end was cut by 0 bases, the J end by 10 bases, with 17 bases between. The sequence came from a woman between 35 and 75 years old with stage I lung adenocarcinoma. The chain links TRBV5-1 to TRBJ2-1; tentatively, D is TRBD1 or TRBD2 (5 bases each). Sequencing was performed on peripheral blood, taken before any cancer treatment. In nucleotides, the CDR3 is TGCGCCAGCAGCTTGGATTCGGGTTGGGGCGGGGAGCAGTTCTTC. Amino acids: CASSLDSGWGGEQFF.